This T cell receptor beta chain originates from a study of cytomegalovirus exposure and HLA in healthy donors. Study-level background: Drawn from HLA-typed donors, 65 million to 100 million unique TCRs were held in an early data release.

60 Vbeta and 13 Jbeta primers were used in PCR. As originally analysed: Some 11 million shared chains were among the 60 million to 80 million unique TCR beta chains that a later analysis counted. TCRdb keeps only in-frame clones here, not all; method: immunoSEQ multiplex PCR. Clonal size and the V and J genes are those of that table, whereas D and trimming came from the DNA. The specimen's table records roughly 100,000 clones. With respect to this clone: Its target is not known.

The CDR3 consists of 18 residues. The V end lost 4 bases, the J end lost 1 base, and 22 bases lay between the germline ends. Germline assignment: CDR1 LGHNA and CDR2 YSLEER. Whole-study findings and limits: V- and J-gene trimming of TCR beta was linked (in a later analysis) to a missense DCLRE1C variant.

This clonotype originated in a man aged 45 to 65 in good health and CMV-seronegative. The rearrangement links TRBV4-3 to TRBJ1-1; D is ambiguous. The source material was PBMCs. The CDR3 nucleotides read TGCGCCAGCAGCCCCGAAGGTCATCGGGAGACGGCGAACACTGAAGCTTTCTTT. It codes for CASSPEGHRETANTEAFF.